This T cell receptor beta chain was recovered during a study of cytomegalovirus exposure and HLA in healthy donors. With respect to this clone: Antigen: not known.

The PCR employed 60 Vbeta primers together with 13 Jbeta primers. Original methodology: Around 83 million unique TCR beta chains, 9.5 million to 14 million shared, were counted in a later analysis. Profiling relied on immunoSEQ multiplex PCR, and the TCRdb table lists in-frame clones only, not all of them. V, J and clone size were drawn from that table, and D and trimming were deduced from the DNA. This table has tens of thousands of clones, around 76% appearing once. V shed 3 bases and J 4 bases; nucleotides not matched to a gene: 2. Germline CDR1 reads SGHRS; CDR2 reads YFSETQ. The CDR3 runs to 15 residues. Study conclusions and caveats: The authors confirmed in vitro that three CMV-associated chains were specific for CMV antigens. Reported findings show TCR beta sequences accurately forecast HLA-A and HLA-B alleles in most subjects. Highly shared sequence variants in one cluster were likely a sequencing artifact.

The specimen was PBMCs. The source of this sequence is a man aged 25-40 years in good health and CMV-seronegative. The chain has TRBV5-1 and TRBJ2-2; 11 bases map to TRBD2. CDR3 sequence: CASSSGTSGTGELFF. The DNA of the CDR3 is TGCGCCAGCAGCTCGGGGACTAGCGGCACCGGGGAGCTGTTTTTT. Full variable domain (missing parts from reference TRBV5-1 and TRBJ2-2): KAGVTQTPRYLIKTRGQQVTLSCSPISGHRSVSWYQQTPGQGLQFLFEYFSETQRNKGNFPGRFSGRQFSNSRSEMNVSTLELGDSALYLCASSSGTSGTGELFFGEGSRLTVL.